Each of the 32 T cell receptor beta chains below was sequenced from the same sample in a study of immune characterization of retroperitoneal liposarcoma. TCRdb passed the PCR reads through MiXCR, listing each CDR3 protein once. The sample lists around 11,000 distinct CDR3 sequences, around a quarter seen once, with 8.3% in the top ten. The sample consisted of tumor tissue. The receptor set was obtained from a male donor with retroperitoneal liposarcoma.

This clonotype was counted between two and nine times. The rearrangement links TRBV7-2 to TRBJ1-3; 10 nucleotides agree with TRBD1. This CDR3 region has 14 residues. Germline-derived CDR1 and CDR2 are SGHTA and FQGNSA. After removal of 8 bases from V and 3 bases from J, the junction contained 4 bases not matched to a gene. CDR3 sequence reads: CASGRTGGGNTIYF. DNA of the CDR3: TGTGCCAGCGGGCGGACAGGGGGTGGAAACACCATATATTTT.

In its sample, this clonotype ranks as medium-sized. The chain recombines TRBV7-2 with TRBJ2-1; D call uncertain. The germline V and J ends were trimmed by 5 bases and 0 bases, with 11 bases remaining between them. Looked up from germline, CDR1 is SGHTA and CDR2 is FQGNSA. This CDR3 is 15 amino acids long. CDR3: CASSRTSSSYNEQFF. DNA for the CDR3: TGTGCCAGCAGCCGGACGTCAAGCTCCTACAATGAGCAGTTCTTC. Variable domain in full (rest from reference TRBV7-2 and TRBJ2-1): GAGVSQSPSNKVTEKGKDVELRCDPISGHTALYWYRQSLGQGLEFLIYFQGNSAPDKSGLPSDRFSAERTGGSVSTLTIQRTQQEDSAVYLCASSRTSSSYNEQFFGPGTRLTVL.

This clonotype was seen once. The chain links TRBV7-2 to TRBJ2-1; 10 bases fit TRBD2. The V segment lost 3 bases and the J segment 13 bases; nucleotides outside the gene matches: 9. The germline gives CDR1 SGHTA, CDR2 FQGNSA. The CDR3 extends over 14 amino acids. The CDR3 DNA reads as TGTGCCAGCAGCTTTAGCGGGGGGCAAGAGACCCAGTTCTTC. This translates into CASSFSGGQETQFF. The complete variable domain, with remaining parts taken from reference TRBV7-2 and TRBJ2-1, reads GAGVSQSPSNKVTEKGKDVELRCDPISGHTALYWYRQSLGQGLEFLIYFQGNSAPDKSGLPSDRFSAERTGGSVSTLTIQRTQQEDSAVYLCASSFSGGQETQFFGPGTRLTVL.

This clonotype was detected only a few times. This chain links TRBV24-1 with TRBJ2-2; no reliable D call. The germline V gene has CDR1 KGHDR and CDR2 SFDVKD. V shed 5 bases and J shed 5 bases, with 5 bases lying between them. The CDR3 loop spans 12 amino acids. For the CDR3, the DNA is TGTGCCACCAGTGTGAGGACCGGGGAGCTGTTTTTT. This gives the protein CATSVRTGELFF.

This clonotype was seen more than once but under ten times. This chain joins TRBV27 and TRBJ2-1; D perhaps matches TRBD1 (6 bases). Germline CDR1 MNHEY, CDR2 SMNVEV (reference sequence). The CDR3 runs 16 residues. The ends were cut back, 3 bases at V and 13 bases at J, with 25 bases in the middle. The CDR3 coding sequence is TGTGCCAGCAGTTTTGGTCCCCAGGGGAAAGTGGAGACCCAGTTCTTC. As protein: CASSFGPQGKVETQFF.

This clonotype rates as large. The J gene is TRBJ2-1, the V gene TRBV6-1; 10 bases line up with TRBD2. The last part of the DNA fits TRBJ2-7 better; the J call may be wrong. The CDR3 is 14 amino acids. In germline, CDR1 is MNHNS, CDR2 SASEGT. CDR3 in DNA: TGTGCCAGCAGTGGGCTAGCGGGAGTACATGAGCAGTACTTC. The encoded protein is CASSGLAGVHEQYF.

This clonotype was counted a single time. V and J are TRBV6-1 and TRBJ2-1; TRBD2 aligns across 13 bases. The closer fit of TRBJ2-5 to the DNA end suggests the J call may be wrong. The CDR3 has 14 residues. Germline V CDR1 and CDR2: MNHNS, SASEGT. The DNA for the CDR3 is TGTGCCAGCCTGGGACTAGCGGGATTGGAGACCCAGTACTTC. Translation gives CASLGLAGLETQYF.

This clonotype appeared once. The chain is built from TRBV7-6 and TRBJ2-3; TRBD2 might be the D (6 bases). Deletions cut 5 bases from V and 1 base from J, with 10 bases between. Germline CDR1 reads SGHVS; CDR2 reads FNYEAQ. The CDR3 is made up of 14 amino acids. CDR3 sequence: CASSRLGGTDTQYF. In DNA form, the CDR3 reads TGTGCCAGCAGCCGACTAGGGGGCACAGATACGCAGTATTTT.

The chain links TRBV6-8 to TRBJ2-4; D tentatively reads TRBD1 or TRBD2 (5 bases each). The CDR3 is made up of 14 amino acids. Germline assignment: CDR1 MNHGY and CDR2 SAAAGT. The V end was cut by 8 bases, the J end by 13 bases, with 24 bases between. CDR3 amino acids: CASGTPSSYNEQYF. The CDR3 coding sequence is TGTGCCAGCGGGACCCCGAGCTCCTACAATGAGCAGTACTTC.

The V gene is TRBV7-8, the J gene TRBJ2-7; 8 bases map to TRBD2. With V trimmed by 5 bases and J by 3 bases, 12 bases remained unmatched. This CDR3 region has 16 residues. Germline V gene data show CDR1 as SGHVS and CDR2 as FQNEAQ. The CDR3 nucleotides read TGTGCCAGCAGCCTCCGACCCAGCGGGAGCTTCTACGAGCAGTACTTC. It yields the protein CASSLRPSGSFYEQYF.

The rearrangement uses TRBV11-3 and TRBJ1-1; D is uncertain. The CDR3 runs 11 residues. The germline V gene has CDR1 SGHNT and CDR2 YENEEA. V shed 8 bases and J shed 6 bases, with 10 bases lying between them. The CDR3 DNA is TGTGCCAGCGGACGAGCGGCTGAAGCTTTCTTT. Residues: CASGRAAEAFF.

This chain links TRBV4-1 with TRBJ2-5; unclear D gene. The end of the DNA aligns better with TRBJ2-7, so the J call may be wrong. The CDR3 totals 14 residues. Germline V gives CDR1 MGHRA, CDR2 YSYEKL. The CDR3 spells CASSQDLGIGEQYF. The CDR3 region has the DNA TGCGCCAGCAGCCAAGATTTAGGGATCGGCGAGCAGTACTTC.

The table lists this clonotype with many counts. This chain joins TRBV6-1 and TRBJ2-1; D remains ambiguous. V was trimmed by 3 bases and J by 4 bases, leaving 13 bases between them. The CDR3 runs 15 residues. Per germline, CDR1 MNHNS and CDR2 SASEGT. In nucleotides, the CDR3 is TGTGCCAGCAGTGACTTGAGCGCTCGGTACAATGAGCAGTTCTTC. Translating gives CASSDLSARYNEQFF.

At least ten counts were recorded for this clonotype. The gene calls are TRBV6-1 and TRBJ1-2, with 7 nucleotides matching TRBD1. The CDR3 is 14 residues long. V shed 5 bases, J shed 7 bases, and the junction held 10 bases outside the gene matches. CDR1 is MNHNS and CDR2 is SASEGT in the germline V gene. CDR3 in DNA: TGTGCCAGCAGTCCCCAGGGAGGGGGCAGTGGCTACACCTTC. As protein: CASSPQGGGSGYTF.

Relative to its sample, this clonotype is medium-sized (0.01 to 0.1%). The chain couples TRBV7-2 to TRBJ2-1; 10 nucleotides align to TRBD2. The tail of the sequence fits TRBJ2-7 better, so the J call may be wrong. CDR3 size: 16 residues. Germline CDR1 is SGHTA and CDR2 is FQGNSA. Here the CDR3 DNA reads TGTGCCAGCAGCTTTCCTAGCGGGAGCTCCTACAATGAGCAGTACTTC. Translation gives CASSFPSGSSYNEQYF.

A word on this clonotype: Relative to the germline gene, one junction end is altered; a read error may explain this. The CDR3, as DNA: TGTGCTAGCAGCCCCGACAGCCTCTCCTACAATGAGCAGTTCTTC. Amino acids: CASSPDSLSYNEQFF. V is TRBV7-7 and J is TRBJ2-1; maybe TRBD1 (5 bases). The CDR3 is made up of 15 amino acids. Germline V CDR1 and CDR2: SSHAT, FNYEAQ (reference sequence).

The V gene is TRBV5-6, the J gene TRBJ2-1, with D possibly TRBD2 on 5 matching bases. CDR1 is SGHDT, CDR2 YYEEEE, per germline. The germline V and J ends were trimmed by 4 bases and 3 bases, with 8 bases remaining between them. The CDR3 spans 13 residues. The CDR3 region has the DNA TGTGCCAGCAGCAGACTAAGCTACAATGAGCAGTTCTTC. It translates to CASSRLSYNEQFF.

By share, this clonotype ranks as medium-sized. The CDR3 region has the DNA TGTGCCAGCAGTGACCAACCCAGCGGGGGGGGCACAGATACGCAGTATTTT. This encodes CASSDQPSGGGTDTQYF. The chain links TRBV6-1 to TRBJ2-3, with 10 nucleotides matching TRBD2. V lost 3 bases, J lost 1 base, and 7 bases stayed unmatched. From germline, CDR1 is MNHNS and CDR2 SASEGT. The CDR3 has 17 residues.

This clonotype has more than one count but fewer than ten. The V gene is TRBV7-6, the J gene TRBJ2-1; 7 bases are shared with TRBD2. CDR1 and CDR2 (germline): SGHVS, FNYEAQ. Trimming removed 5 bases from V and 4 bases from J; junction bases left unmatched: 11. The CDR3 is 16 amino acids. CDR3 loop: CASSMVSAGGYNEQFF. The CDR3 region has the DNA TGTGCCAGCAGCATGGTGTCCGCCGGGGGGTACAATGAGCAGTTCTTC.

This clonotype showed up just a few times. The genes are TRBV27 and TRBJ1-2; 7 bases are a match to TRBD1. V dropped 2 bases and J dropped 7; count of bases not matched to a gene: 7. The CDR3 covers 14 residues. Germline lookup yields CDR1 MNHEY and CDR2 SMNVEV (reference sequence). CDR3 protein: CASSLEPDRSGYTF. The CDR3, as DNA: TGTGCCAGCAGTTTAGAACCGGACAGGAGTGGCTACACCTTC.

This clonotype was counted a few times. J is TRBJ2-5 and V is TRBV7-8; D assignment may be TRBD1 or TRBD2 (5 bases each). CDR3 size: 18 residues. CDR1 SGHVS and CDR2 FQNEAQ come from the germline V gene. Deletions cut 5 bases from V and 6 bases from J, with 28 bases between. The CDR3 coding sequence is TGTGCCAGCAGCCCCCGCCCCTTCGACGGGACCTCACCGAAGACCCAGTACTTC. Its translation: CASSPRPFDGTSPKTQYF.

This clonotype is medium-sized within its sample. The chain employs TRBV7-9 and TRBJ2-1; D possibly corresponds to TRBD1 (6 bases). The CDR3 covers 15 residues. V lost 5 bases and J 10 bases, leaving 21 bases between the germline ends. Germline V gives CDR1 SEHNR, CDR2 FQNEAQ (reference sequence). The CDR3 DNA is TGTGCCAGCAGCAAGTGGCAGGGGAGCTCCTACGAGCAGTTCTTC. Its translation is CASSKWQGSSYEQFF.

The chain carries TRBV7-4 and TRBJ2-4, with D hard to call. The J call could be wrong; TRBJ2-7 is a better fit for the DNA end. In germline, CDR1 is SGHVT, CDR2 SQSDAQ. The CDR3 covers 12 residues. The CDR3 loop is CASSLESYEQYF. In DNA, the CDR3 is TGTGCCAGCAGCTTAGAGAGCTACGAGCAGTACTTC.

The rearrangement uses TRBV6-8 and TRBJ2-1; D not certain. Near its end, the DNA agrees better with TRBJ2-7, so the J call may be wrong. This CDR3 has 13 amino acids. Germline V gene data show CDR1 as MNHGY and CDR2 as SAAAGT. The CDR3 spells CASSHVSYNEQYF. In DNA, the CDR3 is TGTGCCAGCAGCCACGTATCCTACAATGAGCAGTACTTC.

Details on this clonotype: One junction end disagrees with the germline gene, perhaps due to a read error. This rearrangement joins TRBV10-1 to TRBJ2-2; a possible D gene is TRBD2 (5 bases). This CDR3 contains 14 residues. CDR1 is WNHNN, CDR2 SYGVQD, per germline (reference sequence). For the CDR3, the DNA is TGCGCCAGCAGTGGTTACGGGAACACCAGGGAGCTGTTTTTT. Translating it yields CASSGYGNTRELFF.

This clonotype has a single count. The DNA is left out, because the CDR3 cannot be placed on it with certainty; the CDR3 is given as TCRdb lists it. The chain employs TRBV5-6 and TRBJ2-1; the table names TRBD1, a call not compared with the DNA. Per germline, CDR1 SGHDT and CDR2 YYEEEE. With termini counted, the CDR3 has 21 amino acids. The CDR3 sequence is CASSLTRENIQFFGPRYEQYF.

The chain links TRBV12-3 or TRBV12-4 to TRBJ2-5, with no clear D. The CDR3 sequence is 17 residues long. The germline V and J ends were trimmed by 0 bases and 4 bases, with 18 bases remaining between them. CDR3 bases: TGTGCCAGCAGTTTAGCGCTGGGTTACGGGCGTCGAGAGACCCAGTACTTC. This codes for CASSLALGYGRRETQYF.

This clonotype was found many times. The chain is built from TRBV11-2 and TRBJ2-1, with 9 nucleotides matching TRBD1. This CDR3 is 16 amino acids long. The germline V gene encodes CDR1 SGHAT and CDR2 FQNNGV. J was trimmed by 10 bases and V by 5 bases; bases with no gene match: 15. Written as DNA, the CDR3 is TGTGCCAGCAGCCCCGGGACAGGGCTACCACCCTACGAGCAGTTCTTC. The encoded protein is CASSPGTGLPPYEQFF.

This clonotype was counted only a few times. V usage is TRBV6-5 and J usage is TRBJ2-1; 8 bases fit TRBD2. The CDR3 sequence is 17 residues long. Germline V CDR1 and CDR2: MNHEY, SVGAGI. The junction had 13 bases not matched to a gene; V was cut back by 0 bases and J by 9 bases. Written as DNA, the CDR3 is TGTGCCAGCAGTTACTCGGATAGCGGGAAGACAGGAGGTGAGCAGTTCTTC. This gives the protein CASSYSDSGKTGGEQFF.

This clonotype was counted many times. J is TRBJ1-5 and V is TRBV7-8; 12 bases are shared with TRBD1. CDR1 and CDR2 (germline): SGHVS, FQNEAQ. The junction had 3 bases not matched to a gene; V was cut back by 5 bases and J by 7 bases. The CDR3 totals 14 residues. The CDR3 protein is CASSQGQGAQPQHF. Written as DNA, the CDR3 is TGTGCCAGCAGCCAGGGACAGGGGGCGCAGCCCCAGCATTTT.

This clonotype has at least ten counts. The chain joins TRBV12-3 or TRBV12-4 to TRBJ2-1; TRBD1 aligns across 11 bases. The ends lost 4 bases at V and 12 bases at J; junction bases unmatched: 8. The CDR3 consists of 14 residues. Here the CDR3 reads CASSSGTGGLGQFF. CDR3 bases: TGTGCCAGCAGTTCTGGGACAGGGGGGTTGGGGCAGTTCTTC.

There are many counts of this clonotype. CDR3 sequence (DNA): TGTGCCAGCAGTTTGGGCCTATATAGCGGGGGGGCCAATGAGCAGTTCTTC. Protein product: CASSLGLYSGGANEQFF. The chain uses TRBV12-3 or TRBV12-4 and TRBJ2-1; 11 positions agree with TRBD2. V lost 3 bases and J lost 6; bases outside the gene matches: 10. The CDR3 contains 17 residues.